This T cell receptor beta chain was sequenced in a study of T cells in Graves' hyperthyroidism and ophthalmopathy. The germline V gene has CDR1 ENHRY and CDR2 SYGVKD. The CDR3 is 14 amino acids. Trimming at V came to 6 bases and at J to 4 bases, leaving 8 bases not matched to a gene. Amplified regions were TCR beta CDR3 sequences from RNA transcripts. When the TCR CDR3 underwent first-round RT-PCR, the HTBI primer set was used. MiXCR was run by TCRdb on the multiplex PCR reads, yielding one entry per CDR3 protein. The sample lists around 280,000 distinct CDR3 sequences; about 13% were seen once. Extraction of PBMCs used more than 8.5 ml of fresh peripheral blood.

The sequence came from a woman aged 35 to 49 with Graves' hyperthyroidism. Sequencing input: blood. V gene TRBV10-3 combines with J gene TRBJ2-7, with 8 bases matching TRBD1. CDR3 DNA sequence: TGTGCCATCAGCACCGGGACAGGAATTTACGAGCAGTACTTC. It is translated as CAISTGTGIYEQYF.